This TCR beta chain was recovered during a study of metastatic and nonmetastatic thyroid tumors. General study results and limits: Significantly higher TCR beta diversity was reportedly seen in malignant thyroid tumors than benign nodules, in blood and tumor.

The CDR3 totals 14 residues. Per the germline V gene, CDR1 is LNHDA and CDR2 is SQIVND (reference sequence). V lost 9 bases and J lost 5, with 16 bases in between. TCRdb re-called clones via MiXCR from the PCR reads. The sample includes around 15,000 clones, 24% seen only once; the top ten take under 8.5%. This clone was seen repeatedly, ten times or more. Its antigen is as yet unknown. All patients were treatment-naive before thyroid surgery. This TCR was sampled from a female donor with papillary thyroid cancer or a benign thyroid nodule (not recorded which). Some clones in this sample may be carry-over from other donors' samples. J is TRBJ2-2 and V is TRBV19, with D possibly matching TRBD1 (7 bases). Sample: tumor tissue. CDR3 nucleotides: TGTGCCAGCCTGGAGGGGGCTTGGACCGGGGAGCTGTTTTTT. Protein sequence: CASLEGAWTGELFF.